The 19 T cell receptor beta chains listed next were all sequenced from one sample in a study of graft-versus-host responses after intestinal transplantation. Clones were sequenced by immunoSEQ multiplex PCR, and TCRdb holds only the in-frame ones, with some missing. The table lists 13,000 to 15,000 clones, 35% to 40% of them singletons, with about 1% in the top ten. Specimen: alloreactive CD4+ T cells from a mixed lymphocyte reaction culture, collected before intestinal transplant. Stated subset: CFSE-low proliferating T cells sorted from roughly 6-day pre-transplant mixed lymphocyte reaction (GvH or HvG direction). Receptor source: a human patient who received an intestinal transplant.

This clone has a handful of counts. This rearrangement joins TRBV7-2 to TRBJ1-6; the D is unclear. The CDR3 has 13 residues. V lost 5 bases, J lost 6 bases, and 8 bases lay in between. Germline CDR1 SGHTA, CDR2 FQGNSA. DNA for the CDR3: TGTGCCAGCAGCCCCCTACCTAATTCACCCCTCCACTTT. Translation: CASSPLPNSPLHF.

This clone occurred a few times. The CDR3, as DNA: TGCGCCAGCAGCTTAAGGACAGGGGAGTTCACTGAAGCTTTCTTT. It yields the protein CASSLRTGEFTEAFF. J is TRBJ1-1 and V is TRBV5-1; 9 positions agree with TRBD1. Trimming removed 2 bases from V and 4 bases from J; junction bases left unmatched: 6. The CDR3 totals 15 residues. Germline CDR1 SGHRS, CDR2 YFSETQ.

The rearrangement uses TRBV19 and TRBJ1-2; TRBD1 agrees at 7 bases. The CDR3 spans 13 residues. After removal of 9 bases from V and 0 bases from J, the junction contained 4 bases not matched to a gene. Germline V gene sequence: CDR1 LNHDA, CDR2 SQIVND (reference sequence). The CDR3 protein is CASWDSPNYGYTF. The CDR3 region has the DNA TGTGCCAGCTGGGACAGTCCTAACTATGGCTACACCTTC.

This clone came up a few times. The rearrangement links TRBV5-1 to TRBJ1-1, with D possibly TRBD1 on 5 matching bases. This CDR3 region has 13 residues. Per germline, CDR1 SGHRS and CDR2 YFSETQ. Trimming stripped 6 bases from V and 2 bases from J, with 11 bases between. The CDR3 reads CASKWQGNTEAFF. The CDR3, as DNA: TGCGCCAGCAAATGGCAGGGTAACACTGAAGCTTTCTTT.

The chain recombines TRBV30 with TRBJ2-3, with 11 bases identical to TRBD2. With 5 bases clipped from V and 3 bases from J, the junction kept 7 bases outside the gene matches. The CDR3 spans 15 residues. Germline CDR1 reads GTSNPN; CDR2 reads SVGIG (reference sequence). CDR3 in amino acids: CAWGLAGGRTDTQYF. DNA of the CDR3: TGTGCCTGGGGCCTAGCGGGGGGCCGGACAGATACGCAGTATTTT.

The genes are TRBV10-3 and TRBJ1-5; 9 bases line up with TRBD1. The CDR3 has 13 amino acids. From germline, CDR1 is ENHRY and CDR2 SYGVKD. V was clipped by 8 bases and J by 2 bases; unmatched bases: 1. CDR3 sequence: CAIRDRGNQPQHF. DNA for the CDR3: TGTGCCATCCGGGACAGGGGCAATCAGCCCCAGCATTTT.

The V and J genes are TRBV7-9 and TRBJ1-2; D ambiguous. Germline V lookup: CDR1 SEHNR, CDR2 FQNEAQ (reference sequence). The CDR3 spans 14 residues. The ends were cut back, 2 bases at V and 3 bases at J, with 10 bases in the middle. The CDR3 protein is CASSLNQRYYGYTF. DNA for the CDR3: TGTGCCAGCAGCTTAAATCAGAGGTACTATGGCTACACCTTC.

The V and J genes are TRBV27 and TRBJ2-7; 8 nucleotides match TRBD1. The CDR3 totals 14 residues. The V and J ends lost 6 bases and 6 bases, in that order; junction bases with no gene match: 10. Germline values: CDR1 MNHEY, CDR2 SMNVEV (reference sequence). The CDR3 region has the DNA TGTGCCAGCAGCTTAGGGACAGGCGGCGGCGAGCAGTACTTC. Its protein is CASSLGTGGGEQYF.

The CDR3 DNA reads TGTGCCAGCGCCGAAGTACGGGGGAGTAATGGCTACACCTTC. It yields the protein CASAEVRGSNGYTF. J is TRBJ1-2 and V is TRBV19; a possible D gene is TRBD1 (5 bases). Looked up from germline, CDR1 is LNHDA and CDR2 is SQIVND (reference sequence). V was shortened by 9 bases and J by 6 bases, with 20 bases between the two germline ends. This CDR3 has 14 residues. Using reference TRBV19 and TRBJ1-2 for the parts outside the CDR3, the full variable domain is DGGITQSPKYLFRKEGQNVTLSCEQNLNHDAMYWYRQDPGQGLRLIYYSQIVNDFQKGDIAEGYSVSREKKESFPLTVTSAQKNPTAFYLCASAEVRGSNGYTFGSGTRLTVV.

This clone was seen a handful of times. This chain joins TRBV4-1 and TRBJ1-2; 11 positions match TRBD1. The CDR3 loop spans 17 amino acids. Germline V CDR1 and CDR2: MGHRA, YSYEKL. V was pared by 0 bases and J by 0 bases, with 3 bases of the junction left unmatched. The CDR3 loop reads CASSQDRDRGSNYGYTF. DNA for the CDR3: TGCGCCAGCAGCCAAGATCGGGACAGGGGGTCTAACTATGGCTACACCTTC.

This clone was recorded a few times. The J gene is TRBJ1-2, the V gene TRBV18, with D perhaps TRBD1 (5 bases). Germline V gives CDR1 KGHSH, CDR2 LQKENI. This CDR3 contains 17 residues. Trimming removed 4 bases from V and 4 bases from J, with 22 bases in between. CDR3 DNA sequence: TGTGCCAGCTCACTGACCCCCGGAGGGGAGGGCGTCTATGGCTACACCTTC. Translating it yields CASSLTPGGEGVYGYTF.

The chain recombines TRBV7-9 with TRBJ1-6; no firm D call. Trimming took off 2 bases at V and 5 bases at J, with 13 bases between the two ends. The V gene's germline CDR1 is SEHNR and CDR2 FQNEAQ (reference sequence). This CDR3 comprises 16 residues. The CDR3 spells CASSLTQPRHNSPLHF. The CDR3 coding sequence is TGTGCCAGCAGCTTAACACAGCCAAGACATAATTCACCCCTCCACTTT. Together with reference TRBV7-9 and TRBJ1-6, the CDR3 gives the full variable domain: DTGVSQNPRHKITKRGQNVTFRCDPISEHNRLYWYRQTLGQGPEFLTYFQNEAQLEKSRLLSDRFSAERPKGSFSTLEIQRTEQGDSAMYLCASSLTQPRHNSPLHFGNGTRLTVT.

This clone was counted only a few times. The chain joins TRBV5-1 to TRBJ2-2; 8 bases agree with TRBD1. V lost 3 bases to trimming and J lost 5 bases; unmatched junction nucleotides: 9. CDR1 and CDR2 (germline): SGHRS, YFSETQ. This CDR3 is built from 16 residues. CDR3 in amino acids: CASSSRLTGGTGELFF. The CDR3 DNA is TGCGCCAGCAGCTCGCGCCTTACAGGGGGGACCGGGGAGCTGTTTTTT.

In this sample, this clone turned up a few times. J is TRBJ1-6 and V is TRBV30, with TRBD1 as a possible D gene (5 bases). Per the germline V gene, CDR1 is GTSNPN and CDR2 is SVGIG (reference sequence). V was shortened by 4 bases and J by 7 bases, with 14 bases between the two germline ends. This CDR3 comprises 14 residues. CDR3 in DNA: TGTGCCTGGAACCCAGGGCAGCCAAATTCACCCCTCCACTTT. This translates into CAWNPGQPNSPLHF. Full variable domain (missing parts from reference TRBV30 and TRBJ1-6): SQTIHQWPATLVQPVGSPLSLECTVEGTSNPNLYWYRQAAGRGLQLLFYSVGIGQISSEVPQNLSASRPQDRQFILSSKKLLLSDSGFYLCAWNPGQPNSPLHFGNGTRLTVT.

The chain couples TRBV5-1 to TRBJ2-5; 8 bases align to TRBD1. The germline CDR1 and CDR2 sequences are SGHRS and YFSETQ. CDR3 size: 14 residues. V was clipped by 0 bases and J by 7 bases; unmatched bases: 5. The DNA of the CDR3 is TGCGCCAGCAGCTTGGGGACAGGGACCACGACCCAGTACTTC. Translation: CASSLGTGTTTQYF.

The CDR3 protein is CATLRTGLTEAFF. CDR3 coding DNA: TGTGCCACTCTGAGGACAGGGTTGACTGAAGCTTTCTTT. The chain joins TRBV6-1 to TRBJ1-1; 8 nucleotides match TRBD1. Trimming at V came to 10 bases and at J to 5 bases, leaving 9 bases not matched to a gene. The CDR3 extends over 13 amino acids. Germline V CDR1 and CDR2: MNHNS, SASEGT.

The CDR3 protein is CASSSDRVAGSEQYF. For the CDR3, the DNA is TGTGCCAGCAGTTCAGACAGGGTGGCGGGATCTGAGCAGTACTTC. The gene calls are TRBV27 and TRBJ2-7, with D possibly TRBD1 on 7 matching bases. V lost 4 bases, J lost 7 bases, and 20 bases lay in between. From germline, CDR1 is MNHEY and CDR2 SMNVEV (reference sequence). This CDR3 contains 15 residues.

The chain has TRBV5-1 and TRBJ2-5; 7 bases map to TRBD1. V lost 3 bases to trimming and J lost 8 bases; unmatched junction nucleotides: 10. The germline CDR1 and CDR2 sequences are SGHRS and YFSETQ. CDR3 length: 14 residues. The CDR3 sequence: CASSSDRPLDTQYF. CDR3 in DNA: TGCGCCAGCAGCTCGGACAGGCCCCTGGATACCCAGTACTTC.

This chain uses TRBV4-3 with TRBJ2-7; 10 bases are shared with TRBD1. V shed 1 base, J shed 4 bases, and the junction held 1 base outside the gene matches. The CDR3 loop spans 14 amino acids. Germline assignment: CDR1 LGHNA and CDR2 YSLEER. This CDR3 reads CASSQGDRGYEQYF. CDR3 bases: TGCGCCAGCAGCCAAGGGGACAGGGGATACGAGCAGTACTTC.